Listed below are T cell receptor beta chains from one sample, sequenced in a study of blood T cell repertoires in COVID-19. Here immunoSEQ multiplex PCR was the method, and the copy in TCRdb shows in-frame clones only, minus some. Of fewer than 350,000 clones listed, under 95% were seen once; the top ten hold 2% to 2.5%. The sample consisted of PBMCs or T cells enriched from blood (not recorded which). The receptor source for this set is a woman in her thirties or forties with acute COVID-19. Both conserved end residues are part of each CDR3. D genes are given only for firm matches. Size tells how often a clone was seen (once, few, many) or the class of an expanded clone, and some rows leave it out.

j_call	clone_size	d_call	v_call	cdr3_length	cdr3_nt	cdr3_aa
TRBJ2-2	once	TRBD1	TRBV24-1	15	TGTGCCACCAGTAATACAGGGGGCAACACCGGGGAGCTGTTTTTT	CATSNTGGNTGELFF
TRBJ1-1	-	-	TRBV28	14	TGTGCCAGCAGTTTGCAGGTCCTGAACACTGAAGCTTTCTTT	CASSLQVLNTEAFF
TRBJ1-4	-	-	TRBV28	15	TGTGCCAGCAAGTCGGGGGGCGCAACTAATGAAAAACTGTTTTTT	CASKSGGATNEKLFF
TRBJ1-1	once	TRBD1	TRBV19	12	TGTGCCAGTGCTGGACAGGGCACTGAAGCTTTCTTT	CASAGQGTEAFF
TRBJ1-1	once	TRBD1	TRBV3-1/TRBV3-2	14	TGTGCCAGCATTCAGGGGGGCAAGGTCACTGAAGCTTTCTTT	CASIQGGKVTEAFF
TRBJ2-7	-	TRBD2	TRBV30	13	TGTGCCTGGAGTGTAGGGACTAACTACGAGCAGTACTTC	CAWSVGTNYEQYF
TRBJ1-2	-	-	TRBV18	15	TGTGCCAGCTCACCACCGAATCTGGGGGCCGGCGGCTACACCTTC	CASSPPNLGAGGYTF
TRBJ2-2	-	-	TRBV6-5	14	TGTGCCAGCAGTTCAGGGTCGGTCACCGGGGAGCTGTTTTTT	CASSSGSVTGELFF
TRBJ2-4	-	-	TRBV3-1/TRBV3-2	13	TGTGCCAGCACCCGGGGTGGTGAAAACATTCAGTACTTC	CASTRGGENIQYF
TRBJ2-7	once	TRBD2	TRBV28	12	TGTGCCAGCAGTTTATCGGGGGGCGAGCAGTACTTC	CASSLSGGEQYF